The T cell receptor beta chain described here comes from a study of blood T cell repertoires in COVID-19. Produced via immunoSEQ multiplex PCR; TCRdb's table is partial and in-frame only. The data show hundreds of thousands of clones, roughly 86% seen once. The source of this sequence is a woman aged 18-29 years who had recovered from COVID-19. Input material: PBMCs or T cells enriched from blood (not recorded which).

The CDR3 protein is CASSWGTGDSNQPQHF. The DNA of the CDR3 is TGTGCCAGCAGTTGGGGGACAGGCGATAGCAATCAGCCCCAGCATTTT. The chain employs TRBV6-5 and TRBJ1-5, with 8 bases that match TRBD1. V shed 4 bases, J shed 0 bases, and the junction held 5 bases outside the gene matches. Germline V gene sequence: CDR1 MNHEY, CDR2 SVGAGI. CDR3 size: 16 residues.